Here is one TCR beta chain with its context. Looked up from germline, CDR1 is SGHRS and CDR2 is YFSETQ. The CDR3 runs to 15 residues. V was cut by 0 bases and J by 3 bases, with 12 bases left in between. The libraries were made with immunoSEQ v3.0 at survey level. Libraries were prepared by immunoSEQ multiplex PCR; TCRdb keeps only in-frame clonotypes and omits some of them. The repertoire includes approximately 20,000 clones, around 80% of them detected once, and about 4.9% sits in the top ten. The data originate from a study of long-term antiretroviral therapy in people with HIV. The sequence was obtained from a man between 18 and 29 years old with HIV. The input for sequencing was unsorted PBMCs, taken 0.5 years after starting antiretroviral therapy. This chain uses TRBV5-1 with TRBJ2-5; D is possibly TRBD1 (6 bases). The CDR3 nucleotides are TGCGCCAGCAGCTTGGGTGGGGGCAGTGAAGAGACCCAGTACTTC. It encodes CASSLGGGSEETQYF. The full variable domain, rest sourced from reference TRBV5-1 and TRBJ2-5, is KAGVTQTPRYLIKTRGQQVTLSCSPISGHRSVSWYQQTPGQGLQFLFEYFSETQRNKGNFPGRFSGRQFSNSRSEMNVSTLELGDSALYLCASSLGGGSEETQYFGPGTRLLVL.